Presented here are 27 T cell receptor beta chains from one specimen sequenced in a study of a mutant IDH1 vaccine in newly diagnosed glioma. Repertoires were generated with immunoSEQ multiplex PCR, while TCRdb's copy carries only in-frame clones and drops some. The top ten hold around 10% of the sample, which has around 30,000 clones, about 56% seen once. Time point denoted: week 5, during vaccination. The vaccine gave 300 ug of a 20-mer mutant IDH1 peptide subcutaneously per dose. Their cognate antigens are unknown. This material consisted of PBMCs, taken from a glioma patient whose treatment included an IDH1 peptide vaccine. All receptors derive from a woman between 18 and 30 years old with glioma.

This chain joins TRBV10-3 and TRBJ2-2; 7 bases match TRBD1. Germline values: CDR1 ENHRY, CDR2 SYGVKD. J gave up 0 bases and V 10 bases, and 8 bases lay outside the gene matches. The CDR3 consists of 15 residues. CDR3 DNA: TGTGCCACAAACCCCGGGACAGCGAACACCGGGGAGCTGTTTTTT. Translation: CATNPGTANTGELFF.

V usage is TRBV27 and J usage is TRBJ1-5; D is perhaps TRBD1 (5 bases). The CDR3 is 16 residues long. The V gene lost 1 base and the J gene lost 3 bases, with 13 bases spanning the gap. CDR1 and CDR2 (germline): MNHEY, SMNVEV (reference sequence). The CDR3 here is CASSLFTGVNNQPQHF. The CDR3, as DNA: TGTGCCAGCAGTTTATTCACAGGAGTTAACAATCAGCCCCAGCATTTT.

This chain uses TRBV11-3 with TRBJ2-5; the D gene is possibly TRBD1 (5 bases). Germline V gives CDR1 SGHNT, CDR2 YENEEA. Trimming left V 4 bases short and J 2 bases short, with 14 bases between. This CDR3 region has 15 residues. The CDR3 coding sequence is TGTGCCAGCAGCTCCCGCTGGACATCACAAGAGACCCAGTACTTC. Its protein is CASSSRWTSQETQYF.

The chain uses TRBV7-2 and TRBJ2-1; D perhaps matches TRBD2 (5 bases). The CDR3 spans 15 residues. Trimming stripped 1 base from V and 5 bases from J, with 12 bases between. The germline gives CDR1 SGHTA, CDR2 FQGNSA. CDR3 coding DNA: TGTGCCAGCAGCTTAGAGTTTAGCGCCCACAATGAGCAGTTCTTC. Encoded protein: CASSLEFSAHNEQFF. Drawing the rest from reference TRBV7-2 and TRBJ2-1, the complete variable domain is GAGVSQSPSNKVTEKGKDVELRCDPISGHTALYWYRQSLGQGLEFLIYFQGNSAPDKSGLPSDRFSAERTGGSVSTLTIQRTQQEDSAVYLCASSLEFSAHNEQFFGPGTRLTVL.

CDR3 nucleotide sequence: TGTGCCAGTAGAACCAGGGAGTATACTGAAGCTTTCTTT. Protein: CASRTREYTEAFF. J is TRBJ1-1 and V is TRBV19, with D perhaps TRBD1 (5 bases). Trimming pared 6 bases from V and 5 bases from J, leaving 13 bases between. In germline, CDR1 is LNHDA, CDR2 SQIVND (reference sequence). The CDR3 totals 13 residues.

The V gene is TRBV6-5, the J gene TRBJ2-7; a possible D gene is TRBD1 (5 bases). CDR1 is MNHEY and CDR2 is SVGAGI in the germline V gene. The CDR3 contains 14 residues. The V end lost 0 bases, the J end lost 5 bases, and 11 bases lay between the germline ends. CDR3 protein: CASSYSEGVDEQYF. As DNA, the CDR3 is TGTGCCAGCAGTTACTCTGAAGGGGTGGACGAGCAGTACTTC.

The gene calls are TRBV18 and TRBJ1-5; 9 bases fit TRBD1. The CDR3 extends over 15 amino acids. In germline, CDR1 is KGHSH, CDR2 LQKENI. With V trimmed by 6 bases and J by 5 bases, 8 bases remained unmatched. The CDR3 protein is CASSPSTGGHQPQHF. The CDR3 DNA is TGTGCCAGCTCTCCTAGTACAGGGGGCCATCAGCCCCAGCATTTT.

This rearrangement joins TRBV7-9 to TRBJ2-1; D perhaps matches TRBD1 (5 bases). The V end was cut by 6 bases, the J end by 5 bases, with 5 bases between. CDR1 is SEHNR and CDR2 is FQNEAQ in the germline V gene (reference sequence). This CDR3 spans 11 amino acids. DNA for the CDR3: TGTGCCAGCAGGGACAACAATGAGCAGTTCTTC. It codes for CASRDNNEQFF.

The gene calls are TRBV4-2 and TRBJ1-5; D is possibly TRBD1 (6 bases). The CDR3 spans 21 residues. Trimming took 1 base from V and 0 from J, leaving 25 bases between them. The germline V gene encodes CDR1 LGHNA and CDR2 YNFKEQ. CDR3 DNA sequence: TGTGCCAGCAGCCAAGTTCTGGCAGTGGCGCAGGGGACTTTTAGCAATCAGCCCCAGCATTTT. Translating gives CASSQVLAVAQGTFSNQPQHF.

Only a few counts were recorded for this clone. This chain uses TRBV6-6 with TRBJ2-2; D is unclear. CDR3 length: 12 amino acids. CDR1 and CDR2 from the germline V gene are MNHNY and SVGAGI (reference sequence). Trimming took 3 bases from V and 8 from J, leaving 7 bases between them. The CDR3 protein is CASSYGSGELFF. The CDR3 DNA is TGTGCCAGCAGTTATGGGTCTGGGGAGCTGTTTTTT.

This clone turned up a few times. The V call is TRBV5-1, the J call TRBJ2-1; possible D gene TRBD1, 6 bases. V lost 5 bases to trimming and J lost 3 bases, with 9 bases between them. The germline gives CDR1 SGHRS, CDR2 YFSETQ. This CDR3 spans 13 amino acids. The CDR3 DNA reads TGCGCCAGCAGAGAGACAGGCTACAATGAGCAGTTCTTC. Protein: CASRETGYNEQFF.

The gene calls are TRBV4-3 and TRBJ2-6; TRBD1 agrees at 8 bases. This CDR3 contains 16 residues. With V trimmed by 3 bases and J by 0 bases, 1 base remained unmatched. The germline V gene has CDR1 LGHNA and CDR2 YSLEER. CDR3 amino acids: CASSQDRASGANVLTF. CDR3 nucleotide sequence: TGCGCCAGCAGCCAGGACAGGGCCTCTGGGGCCAACGTCCTGACTTTC.

The CDR3 bases are TGTGCCAGCAGACAACAGGACGCTTACTTTATGAACACTGAAGCTTTCTTT. This translates into CASRQQDAYFMNTEAFF. The gene calls are TRBV7-8 and TRBJ1-1; TRBD1 might be the D (5 bases). The CDR3 runs to 17 residues. The germline gives CDR1 SGHVS, CDR2 FQNEAQ. The V gene lost 6 bases and the J gene lost 0 bases, with 20 bases spanning the gap.

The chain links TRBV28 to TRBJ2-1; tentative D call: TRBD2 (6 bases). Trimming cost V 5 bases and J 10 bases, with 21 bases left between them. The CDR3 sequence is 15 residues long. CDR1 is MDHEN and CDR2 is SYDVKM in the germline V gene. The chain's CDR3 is CASSLLAGSASEQFF. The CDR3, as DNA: TGTGCCAGCAGTCTGTTGGCGGGATCAGCGAGCGAGCAGTTCTTC.

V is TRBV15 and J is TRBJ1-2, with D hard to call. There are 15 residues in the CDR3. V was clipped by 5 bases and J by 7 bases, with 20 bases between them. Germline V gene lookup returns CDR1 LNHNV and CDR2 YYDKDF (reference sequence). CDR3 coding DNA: TGTGCCACCAGCGCGCCAGGAACAAACGTTGGTGGCTACACCTTC. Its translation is CATSAPGTNVGGYTF.

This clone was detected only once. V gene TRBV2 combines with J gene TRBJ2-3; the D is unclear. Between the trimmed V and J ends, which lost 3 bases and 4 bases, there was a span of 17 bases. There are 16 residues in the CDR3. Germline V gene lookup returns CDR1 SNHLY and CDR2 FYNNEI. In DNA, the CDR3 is TGTGCCAGCAGTGATAAAGGAAATAGCTTGGCAGATACGCAGTATTTT. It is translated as CASSDKGNSLADTQYF.

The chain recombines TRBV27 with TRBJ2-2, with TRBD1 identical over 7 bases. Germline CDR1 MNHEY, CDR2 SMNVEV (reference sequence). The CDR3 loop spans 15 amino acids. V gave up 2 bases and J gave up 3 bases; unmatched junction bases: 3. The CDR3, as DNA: TGTGCCAGCAGTTTACAGGGGGTGGACACCGGGGAGCTGTTTTTT. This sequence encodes CASSLQGVDTGELFF.

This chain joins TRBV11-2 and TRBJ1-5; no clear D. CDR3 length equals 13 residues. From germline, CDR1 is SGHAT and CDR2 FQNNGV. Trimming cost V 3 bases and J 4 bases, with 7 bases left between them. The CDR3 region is CASSFTENQPQHF. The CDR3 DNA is TGTGCCAGCAGCTTTACGGAAAATCAGCCCCAGCATTTT.

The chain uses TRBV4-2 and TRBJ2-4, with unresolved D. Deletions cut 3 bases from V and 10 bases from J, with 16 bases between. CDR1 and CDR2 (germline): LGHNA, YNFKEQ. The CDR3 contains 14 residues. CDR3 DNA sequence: TGTGCCAGCAGCCATACTTCGACGGATGGGATTCAGTACTTC. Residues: CASSHTSTDGIQYF.

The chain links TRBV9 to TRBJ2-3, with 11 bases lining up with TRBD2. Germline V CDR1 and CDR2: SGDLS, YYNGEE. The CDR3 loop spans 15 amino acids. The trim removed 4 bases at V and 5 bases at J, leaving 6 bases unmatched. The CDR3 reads CASSPPGLAGDTQYF. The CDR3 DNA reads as TGTGCCAGCAGCCCCCCCGGACTAGCGGGAGATACGCAGTATTTT.

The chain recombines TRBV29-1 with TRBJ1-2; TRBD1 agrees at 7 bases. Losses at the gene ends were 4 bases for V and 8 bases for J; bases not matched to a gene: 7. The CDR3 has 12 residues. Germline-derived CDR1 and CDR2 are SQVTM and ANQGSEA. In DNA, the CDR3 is TGCAGCGTTGGGTCAGGGGGAGGCGGCTACACCTTC. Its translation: CSVGSGGGGYTF.

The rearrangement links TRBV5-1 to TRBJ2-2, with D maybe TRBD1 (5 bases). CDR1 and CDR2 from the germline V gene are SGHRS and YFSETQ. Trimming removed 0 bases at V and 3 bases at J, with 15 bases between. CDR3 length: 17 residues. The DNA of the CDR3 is TGCGCCAGCAGCTTGGACCCGACCAGGGCTGACACCGGGGAGCTGTTTTTT. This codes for CASSLDPTRADTGELFF.

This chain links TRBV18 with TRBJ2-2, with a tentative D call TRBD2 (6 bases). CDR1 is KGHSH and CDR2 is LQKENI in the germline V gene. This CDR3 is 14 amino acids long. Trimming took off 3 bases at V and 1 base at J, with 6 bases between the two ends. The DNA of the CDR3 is TGTGCCAGCTCACCCGGGAGGAACACCGGGGAGCTGTTTTTT. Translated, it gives CASSPGRNTGELFF.

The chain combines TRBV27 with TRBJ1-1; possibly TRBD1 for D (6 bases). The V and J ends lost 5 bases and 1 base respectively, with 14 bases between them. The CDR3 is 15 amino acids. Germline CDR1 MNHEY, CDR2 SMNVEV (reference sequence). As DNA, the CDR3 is TGTGCCAGCAGTCCCGAGGGGGGCGCGAACACTGAAGCTTTCTTT. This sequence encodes CASSPEGGANTEAFF.

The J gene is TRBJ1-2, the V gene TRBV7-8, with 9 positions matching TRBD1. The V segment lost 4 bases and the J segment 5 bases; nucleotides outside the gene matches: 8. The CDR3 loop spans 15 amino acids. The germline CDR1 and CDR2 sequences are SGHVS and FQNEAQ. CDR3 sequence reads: CASSSPGQGHYGYTF. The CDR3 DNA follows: TGTGCCAGCAGCTCCCCGGGACAGGGACATTATGGCTACACCTTC.

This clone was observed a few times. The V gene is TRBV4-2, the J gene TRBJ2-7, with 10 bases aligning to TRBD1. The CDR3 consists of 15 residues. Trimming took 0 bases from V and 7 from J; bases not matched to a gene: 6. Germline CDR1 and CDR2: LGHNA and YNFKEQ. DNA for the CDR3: TGTGCCAGCAGCCAAGAGATGGGACAGGGGTATGAGCAGTACTTC. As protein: CASSQEMGQGYEQYF.

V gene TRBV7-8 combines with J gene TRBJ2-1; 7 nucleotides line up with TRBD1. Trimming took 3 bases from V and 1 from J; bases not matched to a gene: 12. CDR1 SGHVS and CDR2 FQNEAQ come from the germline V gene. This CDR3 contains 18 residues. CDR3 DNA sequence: TGTGCCAGCAGCTTCGCCCGGCAACAGGGGAATTCCTACAATGAGCAGTTCTTC. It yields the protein CASSFARQQGNSYNEQFF.